One sample yielded the 22 T cell receptor beta chains listed below, sequenced in a study of CD8 T cells in ankylosing spondylitis (dated by TCRdb to between 2016 and 2019). Libraries were made using 5' RACE. Instrument used: Illumina HiSeq 2500. Through fastp at Q25 and MiXCR, TCRdb rebuilt clones from the public reads, retaining in-frame beta chains. Entries that share a CDR3 protein sequence are merged under the most common genes and DNA. For this sample there are fewer than 80,000 distinct CDR3 sequences; approximately 5.3% appear just once. The ten largest clones capture over 2% of the sample. Sequenced input: blood, either unsorted or a sorted T cell fraction (not recorded which). The receptors stem from a male donor with ankylosing spondylitis or in good health (not recorded which).

This clonotype was counted at least ten times. The rearrangement links TRBV2 to TRBJ1-2; D is perhaps TRBD1 (6 bases). The CDR3 extends over 13 amino acids. V was shortened by 4 bases and J by 2 bases, with 8 bases between the two germline ends. The V gene's germline CDR1 is SNHLY and CDR2 FYNNEI. Here the CDR3 DNA reads TGTGCCAGCAGTGGGACAGCCAACTATGGCTACACCTTC. Translation: CASSGTANYGYTF.

The sample holds many counts of this clonotype. The gene calls are TRBV2 and TRBJ2-3, with D hard to call. The V and J ends lost 2 bases and 2 bases respectively, with 5 bases between them. The CDR3 contains 13 residues. The germline V gene encodes CDR1 SNHLY and CDR2 FYNNEI. The CDR3 DNA reads as TGTGCCAGCAGTGAACCCTACACAGATACGCAGTATTTT. Translated, it gives CASSEPYTDTQYF. The full variable domain, its missing parts supplied by reference TRBV2 and TRBJ2-3, is EPEVTQTPSHQVTQMGQEVILRCVPISNHLYFYWYRQILGQKVEFLVSFYNNEISEKSEIFDDQFSVERPDGSNFTLKIRSTKLEDSAMYFCASSEPYTDTQYFGPGTRLTVL.

In its sample, this clonotype was seen many times. CDR3 residues: CASSLEQAGTEAFF. CDR3 bases: TGTGCCAGCAGCTTGGAACAGGCGGGCACTGAAGCTTTCTTT. The V call is TRBV5-4, the J call TRBJ1-1; D possibly corresponds to TRBD1 (5 bases). The germline CDR1 and CDR2 sequences are SGHNT and YYREEE (reference sequence). Deletions cut 0 bases from V and 4 bases from J, with 10 bases between. The CDR3 spans 14 residues.

The sample holds many counts of this clonotype. The chain uses TRBV5-1 and TRBJ1-2, with 12 bases matching TRBD1. The CDR3 is made up of 15 amino acids. J lost 8 bases, V lost 4 bases, and 9 bases had no gene match. Germline V lookup: CDR1 SGHRS, CDR2 YFSETQ. The CDR3 coding sequence is TGCGCCAGCAGCCCCGGGGACAGGGGGCTTTTAGGCTACACCTTC. Protein sequence: CASSPGDRGLLGYTF.

There are many counts of this clonotype. The chain couples TRBV6-5 to TRBJ1-5, with 7 nucleotides matching TRBD1. This CDR3 has 17 amino acids. Germline assignment: CDR1 MNHEY and CDR2 SVGAGI. Trimming at V came to 0 bases and at J to 0 bases, leaving 5 bases not matched to a gene. The CDR3 sequence: CASSYSGTVHSNQPQHF. CDR3 nucleotide sequence: TGTGCCAGCAGTTACTCGGGGACAGTTCATAGCAATCAGCCCCAGCATTTT.

This clonotype was seen ten or more times. The J gene is TRBJ1-5, the V gene TRBV30, with 7 positions matching TRBD1. From germline, CDR1 is GTSNPN and CDR2 SVGIG (reference sequence). The junction had 8 bases not matched to a gene; V was cut back by 5 bases and J by 1 base. This CDR3 region has 15 residues. In nucleotides, the CDR3 is TGTGCCTGGGGATCCCCGGGACAGAGCAATCAGCCCCAGCATTTT. Residues: CAWGSPGQSNQPQHF.

The chain is built from TRBV20-1 and TRBJ1-1; maybe TRBD1 (6 bases). This CDR3 is 13 amino acids long. The V and J ends lost 4 bases and 3 bases respectively, with 12 bases between them. Germline V gene lookup returns CDR1 DFQATT and CDR2 SNEGSKA (reference sequence). The CDR3 nucleotides read TGCAGTGCTAATGAGGGGGAGGACACTGAAGCTTTCTTT. Amino acid sequence: CSANEGEDTEAFF.

The rearrangement uses TRBV7-9 and TRBJ1-3, with 7 bases aligning to TRBD1. V was clipped by 9 bases and J by 2 bases; unmatched bases: 1. This CDR3 spans 12 amino acids. The germline CDR1 and CDR2 sequences are SEHNR and FQNEAQ (reference sequence). This chain's CDR3 is CASDRAGNTIYF. The CDR3 DNA reads TGTGCCAGTGACAGGGCTGGAAACACCATATATTTT. Full variable domain (outside the CDR3, taken from reference TRBV7-9 and TRBJ1-3): DTGVSQNPRHKITKRGQNVTFRCDPISEHNRLYWYRQTLGQGPEFLTYFQNEAQLEKSRLLSDRFSAERPKGSFSTLEIQRTEQGDSAMYLCASDRAGNTIYFGEGSWLTVV.

Many counts were recorded for this clonotype. This chain joins TRBV12-3 or TRBV12-4 and TRBJ1-1; no firm D call. The V end lost 8 bases, the J end lost 12 bases, and 19 bases lay between the germline ends. The CDR3 extends over 12 amino acids. In DNA, the CDR3 is TGTGCCAGCCGTGAGTCAGGCAGGAGGTCTTTCTTT. Encoded protein: CASRESGRRSFF.

This clonotype was counted many times. This chain joins TRBV3-1 and TRBJ2-1, with 12 bases lining up with TRBD2. The germline gives CDR1 LGHDT, CDR2 YNNKEL (reference sequence). With V trimmed by 6 bases and J by 0 bases, 6 bases remained unmatched. The CDR3 is 17 amino acids. The CDR3 coding sequence is TGTGCCAGCAGGAAGACTAGCGGGGGAGTCTCCTACAATGAGCAGTTCTTC. Translating it yields CASRKTSGGVSYNEQFF.

This clonotype was observed many times. The chain links TRBV11-2 to TRBJ1-1; the D gene is possibly TRBD1 (5 bases). This CDR3 is built from 15 residues. V lost 1 base, J lost 2 bases, and 11 bases lay in between. Germline V gene sequence: CDR1 SGHAT, CDR2 FQNNGV. The CDR3 DNA follows: TGTGCCAGCAGCTTAGCCGGGACGTTAAACACTGAAGCTTTCTTT. This encodes CASSLAGTLNTEAFF.

This clonotype showed up many times. J is TRBJ1-1 and V is TRBV5-1, with 9 nucleotides matching TRBD1. Trimming cost V 0 bases and J 4 bases; bases outside gene matches: 7. Germline loops: CDR1 SGHRS, CDR2 YFSETQ. The CDR3 has 16 residues. The CDR3 loop is CASSLGSQGAGTEAFF. Written as DNA, the CDR3 is TGCGCCAGCAGCTTGGGGTCACAGGGGGCTGGCACTGAAGCTTTCTTT.

This clonotype was observed at least ten times. An end of the junction does not agree with germline; a read error may underlie this. The chain joins TRBV28 to TRBJ1-1; D not certain. CDR3 size: 11 residues. CDR1 and CDR2 (germline): MDHEN, SYDVKM. The CDR3 bases are TGTGCCAGCAGTTCAAACAGCGATAGAGTTTTT. Translated: CASSSNSDRVF.

This clonotype was counted ten times or more. The V gene is TRBV20-1, the J gene TRBJ2-3; D is uncertain. CDR1 is DFQATT, CDR2 SNEGSKA, per germline (reference sequence). CDR3 length equals 13 residues. Trimming left V 0 bases short and J 2 bases short, with 6 bases between. The CDR3 spells CSARELVTDTQYF. The CDR3 DNA is TGCAGTGCTAGAGAATTGGTCACAGATACGCAGTATTTT.

This clonotype was seen many times. This sequence joins TRBV11-3 and TRBJ1-1; D uncertain. Germline assignment: CDR1 SGHNT and CDR2 YENEEA. Trimming removed 8 bases from V and 7 bases from J, with 14 bases in between. This CDR3 region has 12 residues. The CDR3 reads CASSKRDGEAFF. The CDR3 coding sequence is TGTGCCAGCTCAAAAAGAGACGGTGAAGCTTTCTTT.

There are many counts of this clonotype. The chain combines TRBV28 with TRBJ2-7; D is unclear. Per germline, CDR1 MDHEN and CDR2 SYDVKM. With 2 bases removed from V and 3 bases from J, the gap between germline ends came to 5 bases. CDR3 size: 12 residues. The CDR3 spells CASSLGFYEQYF. CDR3 DNA: TGTGCCAGCAGTTTAGGGTTCTACGAGCAGTACTTC.

This clonotype was detected many times. The chain has TRBV9 and TRBJ2-2; D assignment may be TRBD1 or TRBD2 (5 bases each). The germline V and J ends were trimmed by 4 bases and 6 bases, with 16 bases remaining between them. Per the germline V gene, CDR1 is SGDLS and CDR2 is YYNGEE. CDR3 length: 15 amino acids. The DNA of the CDR3 is TGTGCCAGCAGCTTGTTTTCCCGGGGACCCGGGGAGCTGTTTTTT. This translates into CASSLFSRGPGELFF.

This clonotype was detected ten times or more. The chain carries TRBV12-3 or TRBV12-4 and TRBJ2-3; maybe TRBD1 (5 bases). There are 16 residues in the CDR3. V lost 0 bases, J lost 1 base, and 11 bases lay in between. This CDR3 reads CASSLAYRPGTDTQYF. CDR3 nucleotides: TGTGCCAGCAGTTTAGCCTACAGGCCTGGCACAGATACGCAGTATTTT.

Many counts were recorded for this clonotype. This chain uses TRBV3-1 with TRBJ1-2; 7 positions agree with TRBD1. The CDR3 loop spans 14 amino acids. CDR1 LGHDT and CDR2 YNNKEL come from the germline V gene (reference sequence). V lost 4 bases and J lost 9; bases outside the gene matches: 11. In DNA form, the CDR3 reads TGTGCCAGCAGCCCCACGGCAGGGGGGTCGCGCTACACCTTC. Encoded protein: CASSPTAGGSRYTF.

This clonotype appeared many times. This chain uses TRBV12-3 or TRBV12-4 with TRBJ1-2; 9 bases align to TRBD1. The V and J ends lost 5 bases and 9 bases, in that order; junction bases with no gene match: 10. The CDR3 loop spans 14 amino acids. CDR3 nucleotide sequence: TGTGCCAGCAGTGAACTCGGGACAGGGTATCGCTACACCTTC. Encoded protein: CASSELGTGYRYTF.

This clonotype has a count of ten or more. The chain employs TRBV20-1 and TRBJ2-7; maybe TRBD2 (6 bases). Germline V CDR1 and CDR2: DFQATT, SNEGSKA (reference sequence). Trimming cost V 0 bases and J 1 base, with 10 bases left between them. CDR3 length: 14 residues. CDR3 nucleotides: TGCAGTGCTAGAGATAATCGGGGGTCCTACGAGCAGTACTTC. Its protein is CSARDNRGSYEQYF.

This clonotype appeared many times. The chain links TRBV28 to TRBJ2-3; 11 bases map to TRBD2. This CDR3 has 16 residues. Trimming removed 8 bases from V and 2 bases from J; junction bases left unmatched: 9. From germline, CDR1 is MDHEN and CDR2 SYDVKM. In nucleotides, the CDR3 is TGTGCCAGCGTTCCTAGCGGGGGGCGACTCACAGATACGCAGTATTTT. Encoded protein: CASVPSGGRLTDTQYF.